These T cell receptor beta chains were read from a single sample in a study of T cell clones after liver transplantation. Only in-frame clones appear in the TCRdb table, and some are missing; sequencing was by immunoSEQ multiplex PCR. The top ten hold 2% to 2.5% of the sample, which has some 80,000 clones, roughly 84% seen once. The source material was CD4+ T cells from blood, sampled less than 50 months after liver transplant. The receptors shown here come from a human patient who received a liver transplant. Some of the T cells may derive from the graft donor. CDR3s leave out the opening cysteine and the closing phenylalanine or tryptophan. The order of the fields is V gene, clone size, J gene, CDR3 protein. Clone size is given for some rows only: seen once, a few or many times, or a class if the clone is expanded.

v_gene: TRBV5-1; abundance: -; j_gene: TRBJ2-1; CDR3aa: ASSLAPGLAGNEQF
v_gene: TRBV7-2; abundance: few; j_gene: TRBJ2-7; CDR3aa: ASNLRGYEQY
v_gene: TRBV27; abundance: -; j_gene: TRBJ2-3; CDR3aa: ASSSELVDTQY
v_gene: TRBV6-6; abundance: -; j_gene: TRBJ1-1; CDR3aa: ASMPGRATEAF
v_gene: TRBV27; abundance: -; j_gene: TRBJ1-4; CDR3aa: ASNSTGDEREKLF
v_gene: TRBV6-5; abundance: once; j_gene: TRBJ1-5; CDR3aa: ASRRAPNQPQH
v_gene: TRBV6-6; abundance: -; j_gene: TRBJ2-3; CDR3aa: ASSYGGTDTQY
v_gene: TRBV19; abundance: -; j_gene: TRBJ1-5; CDR3aa: ASSIYGGGQPQH
v_gene: TRBV6-5; abundance: -; j_gene: TRBJ2-7; CDR3aa: ASTPGTSGSYEQY
v_gene: TRBV5-4; abundance: -; j_gene: TRBJ1-4; CDR3aa: ATHKGGLRTNEKLF
v_gene: TRBV6-4; abundance: few; j_gene: TRBJ2-2; CDR3aa: ASSDPASGELF
v_gene: TRBV19; abundance: -; j_gene: TRBJ1-2; CDR3aa: ASSIVENYGYT
v_gene: TRBV5-6; abundance: -; j_gene: TRBJ2-2; CDR3aa: ASSGGLFTGELF
v_gene: TRBV29-1; abundance: few; j_gene: TRBJ2-7; CDR3aa: SVESSIMGIREQY
v_gene: TRBV21-1; abundance: -; j_gene: TRBJ2-7; CDR3aa: ASPKKVPKAEQY
v_gene: TRBV9; abundance: -; j_gene: TRBJ2-2; CDR3aa: ASSVATGVNGELF
v_gene: TRBV30; abundance: -; j_gene: TRBJ1-2; CDR3aa: AWSVRNRVTNYGYT
v_gene: TRBV7-2; abundance: -; j_gene: TRBJ1-1; CDR3aa: ASSGRGNGDEAF
v_gene: TRBV19; abundance: -; j_gene: TRBJ1-2; CDR3aa: ASSGTASEGYT
v_gene: TRBV7-8; abundance: -; j_gene: TRBJ2-3; CDR3aa: ASSLWDRETDTQY
v_gene: TRBV11-1; abundance: once; j_gene: TRBJ2-7; CDR3aa: ASSQGQGPYEQY
v_gene: TRBV7-2; abundance: -; j_gene: TRBJ1-5; CDR3aa: ASSPDPTGARPQH
v_gene: TRBV27; abundance: -; j_gene: TRBJ1-2; CDR3aa: ASSLVGGADGYT
v_gene: TRBV5-1; abundance: -; j_gene: TRBJ1-2; CDR3aa: ASSLVSGQGYGYT
v_gene: TRBV7-6; abundance: -; j_gene: TRBJ2-5; CDR3aa: ASSPMSQETQY
v_gene: TRBV10-3; abundance: -; j_gene: TRBJ1-2; CDR3aa: AISPGQGTDGYT
v_gene: TRBV19; abundance: -; j_gene: TRBJ1-4; CDR3aa: ASSIAARHGEKLF
v_gene: TRBV2; abundance: -; j_gene: TRBJ2-7; CDR3aa: ASSVGITSSYEQY
v_gene: TRBV4-2; abundance: -; j_gene: TRBJ1-1; CDR3aa: ASSREGDTEAF
v_gene: TRBV5-1; abundance: -; j_gene: TRBJ2-7; CDR3aa: ASSSGLPGREQY
v_gene: TRBV19; abundance: -; j_gene: TRBJ2-3; CDR3aa: ASSIGSAGEKDTQY
v_gene: TRBV7-9; abundance: -; j_gene: TRBJ2-7; CDR3aa: ASSLRGLDEQY
v_gene: TRBV5-5; abundance: once; j_gene: TRBJ1-4; CDR3aa: ASSYQGWDEKLF
v_gene: TRBV28; abundance: -; j_gene: TRBJ2-1; CDR3aa: ASSFRGVSYNEQF
v_gene: TRBV29-1; abundance: -; j_gene: TRBJ1-1; CDR3aa: SVDGGGGKAF
v_gene: TRBV18; abundance: -; j_gene: TRBJ1-1; CDR3aa: ASSTVNTEAF
v_gene: TRBV5-1; abundance: once; j_gene: TRBJ2-1; CDR3aa: ASSLGLAGERQF
v_gene: TRBV19; abundance: -; j_gene: TRBJ1-5; CDR3aa: ASSPWGGERDQPQH
v_gene: TRBV29-1; abundance: -; j_gene: TRBJ2-1; CDR3aa: SCAVASPEQF
v_gene: TRBV2; abundance: -; j_gene: TRBJ2-3; CDR3aa: ASTLVGGLNTDTQY
v_gene: TRBV7-2; abundance: once; j_gene: TRBJ2-5; CDR3aa: ASSSRLIQETQY
v_gene: TRBV7-2; abundance: -; j_gene: TRBJ1-2; CDR3aa: ASSLNGVNYGYT
v_gene: TRBV4-3; abundance: -; j_gene: TRBJ1-2; CDR3aa: ASSQTNREVSYGYT
v_gene: TRBV7-3; abundance: -; j_gene: TRBJ2-1; CDR3aa: ASSPLAGPYNEQF
v_gene: TRBV5-1; abundance: -; j_gene: TRBJ2-2; CDR3aa: ASSLVQRGAHTGELF
v_gene: TRBV27; abundance: -; j_gene: TRBJ1-2; CDR3aa: ASSLSGAAFRRYGYT
v_gene: TRBV7-2; abundance: -; j_gene: TRBJ2-5; CDR3aa: ASSPAGGGGTKTQY
v_gene: TRBV7-2; abundance: -; j_gene: TRBJ2-7; CDR3aa: ASSPEGDSKYEQY
v_gene: TRBV27; abundance: -; j_gene: TRBJ1-1; CDR3aa: ASSSLSRNTEAF
v_gene: TRBV5-4; abundance: -; j_gene: TRBJ2-5; CDR3aa: ASSQRQGLETQY
v_gene: TRBV9; abundance: -; j_gene: TRBJ2-5; CDR3aa: ASLPPRGRETQY
v_gene: TRBV7-2; abundance: -; j_gene: TRBJ2-7; CDR3aa: ASSLGGSNYEQY
v_gene: TRBV18; abundance: -; j_gene: TRBJ2-7; CDR3aa: ASSPSGTSGGSYEQY
v_gene: TRBV5-1; abundance: -; j_gene: TRBJ2-7; CDR3aa: ASSLGGAGSYEQY
v_gene: TRBV5-1; abundance: -; j_gene: TRBJ2-3; CDR3aa: ASSSRVAGSTDTQY
v_gene: TRBV30; abundance: -; j_gene: TRBJ2-6; CDR3aa: AWSVGGSGANVLT